One sample yielded the 17 T cell receptor beta chains listed below, sequenced in a study of cytomegalovirus exposure and HLA in healthy donors. Profiled with immunoSEQ multiplex PCR; TCRdb holds only in-frame clones, not every one. The table shows roughly 100,000 clones, with approximately 90% occurring only once. Sequenced: PBMCs. All receptors derive from a woman aged 18-29 years in good health and CMV-seropositive.

The rearrangement links TRBV28 to TRBJ2-1, with TRBD2 identical over 9 bases. CDR1 MDHEN and CDR2 SYDVKM come from the germline V gene. The CDR3 length is 16 residues. The junction had 9 bases not matched to a gene; V was cut back by 6 bases and J by 3 bases. The CDR3 loop reads CASRSLGTSHYNEQFF. The CDR3 DNA follows: TGTGCCAGCAGGAGCCTCGGGACTAGCCACTACAATGAGCAGTTCTTC.

This sequence joins TRBV5-1 and TRBJ1-1; TRBD1 might be the D (6 bases). Trimming shortened V by 3 bases and J by 4 bases, and 16 bases separated the two germline ends. The CDR3 is 15 amino acids. Germline loops: CDR1 SGHRS, CDR2 YFSETQ. CDR3 amino acids: CASSSQGSGGTEAFF. The DNA of the CDR3 is TGCGCCAGCAGCTCTCAGGGGTCGGGGGGCACTGAAGCTTTCTTT.

The V gene is TRBV30, the J gene TRBJ2-4; 8 bases are a match to TRBD2. The CDR3 totals 17 residues. V lost 3 bases, J lost 6 bases, and 16 bases stayed unmatched. Looked up from germline, CDR1 is GTSNPN and CDR2 is SVGIG (reference sequence). The CDR3 here is CAWRRGRSRAGGNIQYF. The CDR3 DNA reads as TGTGCCTGGAGACGAGGGAGGTCCCGGGCGGGAGGAAACATTCAGTACTTC.

The chain recombines TRBV7-9 with TRBJ2-1; 13 bases map to TRBD2. The V segment lost 5 bases and the J segment 9 bases; nucleotides outside the gene matches: 7. The CDR3 length is 15 residues. The V gene's germline CDR1 is SEHNR and CDR2 FQNEAQ (reference sequence). In DNA form, the CDR3 reads TGTGCCAGCAGCATACTAGCGGGAGGGAGAGGTGAGCAGTTCTTC. It codes for CASSILAGGRGEQFF.

The J gene is TRBJ1-2, the V gene TRBV21-1; the table assigns TRBD1, which was not confirmed against the DNA. TRBV21-1 is termed a pseudogene. This CDR3 has 13 residues. The CDR3 sequence is CASSGRDREGYTF. The CDR3 DNA reads as TGTGCCAGCAGCGGGAGGGACAGGGAAGGCTACACCTTC.

This clone has only one observation. The chain employs TRBV5-1 and TRBJ2-5; D might be TRBD2 (5 bases). Germline V CDR1 and CDR2: SGHRS, YFSETQ. The germline V and J ends were trimmed by 3 bases and 5 bases, with 17 bases remaining between them. This CDR3 has 15 residues. This chain's CDR3 is CASSSVLGRGETQYF. CDR3 nucleotide sequence: TGCGCCAGCAGCTCGGTACTAGGCCGTGGGGAGACCCAGTACTTC.

This clone was seen just once. The rearrangement links TRBV29-1 to TRBJ1-2; TRBD1 agrees at 7 bases. Germline V gene data show CDR1 as SQVTM and CDR2 as ANQGSEA. The length of the CDR3 is 12 residues. Trimming at V came to 7 bases and at J to 8 bases, leaving 10 bases not matched to a gene. CDR3: CSARLTGWGYTF. The CDR3 DNA follows: TGCAGCGCTCGCCTGACAGGGTGGGGCTACACCTTC.

The chain couples TRBV27 to TRBJ2-1; 8 bases line up with TRBD1. V shed 5 bases and J 2 bases; nucleotides not matched to a gene: 14. The CDR3 is 18 amino acids. Germline assignment: CDR1 MNHEY and CDR2 SMNVEV (reference sequence). The CDR3 bases are TGTGCCAGCAGTACCCGACAGGGGCTAGCGTGGCCCTACAATGAGCAGTTCTTC. Its translation is CASSTRQGLAWPYNEQFF.

In its sample, this clone was seen a few times. J is TRBJ2-7 and V is TRBV11-2, with a possible D match to TRBD2 (5 bases). CDR1 and CDR2 from the germline V gene are SGHAT and FQNNGV. V was pared by 5 bases and J by 7 bases, with 12 bases between. The CDR3 is made up of 12 amino acids. The CDR3 is CASSRYEREQYF. Here the CDR3 DNA reads TGTGCCAGCAGCCGGTACGAGCGGGAGCAGTACTTC.

V usage is TRBV5-4 and J usage is TRBJ2-4, with 10 bases matching TRBD1. CDR1 is SGHNT, CDR2 YYREEE, per germline (reference sequence). The junction had 4 bases not matched to a gene; V was cut back by 3 bases and J by 7 bases. CDR3 size: 14 residues. The CDR3 loop reads CASSSKDRGNIQYF. The CDR3 region has the DNA TGTGCCAGCAGCTCCAAGGACAGGGGGAACATTCAGTACTTC. The whole variable domain, remainder taken from reference TRBV5-4 and TRBJ2-4, is ETGVTQSPTHLIKTRGQQVTLRCSSQSGHNTVSWYQQALGQGPQFIFQYYREEENGRGNFPPRFSGLQFPNYSSELNVNALELDDSALYLCASSSKDRGNIQYFGAGTRLSVL.

The genes are TRBV28 and TRBJ2-2, with 9 bases that match TRBD2. Germline V gene data show CDR1 as MDHEN and CDR2 as SYDVKM. J gave up 2 bases and V 5 bases, and 9 bases lay outside the gene matches. The CDR3 covers 17 residues. This chain's CDR3 is CASSDRPSGKNTGELFF. As DNA, the CDR3 is TGTGCCAGCAGTGACCGGCCTAGCGGGAAAAACACCGGGGAGCTGTTTTTT.

The chain employs TRBV6-6 and TRBJ2-5, with a tentative D call TRBD1 (5 bases). V lost 11 bases, J lost 5 bases, and 18 bases lay in between. Germline CDR1 and CDR2: MNHNY and SVGAGI (reference sequence). The CDR3 covers 13 residues. The CDR3 DNA follows: TGTGCCTGCTCGGACCAGGGTAGGGAGACCCAGTACTTC. Protein sequence: CACSDQGRETQYF.

The chain is built from TRBV2 and TRBJ2-7, with TRBD1 matching over 9 bases. V trimming: 7 bases; J trimming: 6 bases; junction bases outside the gene matches: 7. There are 13 residues in the CDR3. Germline V gene lookup returns CDR1 SNHLY and CDR2 FYNNEI. DNA for the CDR3: TGTGCCAGCACCGGGACAGGGACTTCCGAGCAGTACTTC. Amino acid sequence: CASTGTGTSEQYF.

This chain links TRBV10-1 with TRBJ2-1; TRBD2 might be the D (7 bases). V lost 0 bases and J lost 11, with 17 bases in between. This CDR3 has 15 residues. CDR1 and CDR2 (germline): WNHNN, SYGVQD (reference sequence). The CDR3 spells CASSESTLGGLQQFF. The CDR3 DNA sequence: TGCGCCAGCAGTGAGTCGACTCTAGGGGGACTACAGCAGTTCTTC.

This chain connects TRBV10-3 to TRBJ2-1, with a possible D match to TRBD1 (6 bases). Trimming shortened V by 6 bases and J by 9 bases, and 21 bases separated the two germline ends. Germline V gene sequence: CDR1 ENHRY, CDR2 SYGVKD. The CDR3 sequence is 15 residues long. CDR3 DNA: TGTGCCATCAGCTCCCCCAGGGGAAGGATAACTGAGCAGTTCTTC. Encoded protein: CAISSPRGRITEQFF.

V usage is TRBV21-1 and J usage is TRBJ2-2; TRBD2 is the table's D call, not checked against the DNA. TRBV21-1 is an annotated pseudogene. The CDR3 runs 15 residues. The CDR3 sequence: CASRRTSENTGELFF. CDR3 DNA: TGTGCCAGCAGAAGGACTAGCGAGAACACCGGGGAGCTGTTTTTT.

The chain carries TRBV15 and TRBJ2-2, with a possible D match to TRBD2 (6 bases). The germline CDR1 and CDR2 sequences are LNHNV and YYDKDF (reference sequence). The CDR3 is 14 amino acids. With 5 bases removed from V and 7 bases from J, the gap between germline ends came to 14 bases. CDR3 nucleotide sequence: TGTGCCACCAGCCCTTGGGGGGAGATCGGGGAGCTGTTTTTT. Residues: CATSPWGEIGELFF.